The present T cell receptor beta chain was sequenced within a study of PD-1 blockade in mismatch repair-deficient tumors. Study-wide context: All were previously treated, progressing patients with around eleven mismatch repair-deficient cancer types.

Some clones are missing from TCRdb's copy, which holds only in-frame ones; the method was immunoSEQ multiplex PCR. The table lists about 39,000 clones, around 80% of them singletons. Every patient had mismatch repair deficiency by PCR or immunohistochemistry. The sample holds one count of this clone. Sample: PBMCs, taken roughly nine months after starting pembrolizumab. The clonotype was recovered from an adult with mismatch repair-deficient cancer.

The CDR3 loop is CASSSAGTGYNEQFF. The CDR3 coding sequence is TGCGCCAGCAGCTCCGCCGGGACAGGATACAATGAGCAGTTCTTC. The rearrangement links TRBV5-1 to TRBJ2-1, with 8 bases that match TRBD1. The J segment lost 4 bases and the V segment lost 3 bases, leaving 6 bases of the junction unmatched. Germline-derived CDR1 and CDR2 are SGHRS and YFSETQ. CDR3 length equals 15 residues.